Below are 13 T cell receptor beta chains sequenced from a single sample in a study of cytomegalovirus exposure and HLA in healthy donors. Vbeta (60) and Jbeta (13) primers were used in the PCR. Assay used: immunoSEQ multiplex PCR; TCRdb lists only in-frame clones, some missing. The table has approximately 140,000 clones, 70% to 80% seen once. Sequencing used PBMCs. These receptors all come from a woman aged 40 to 55 in good health and CMV-seropositive.

This chain uses TRBV10-3 with TRBJ2-7; 8 bases fit TRBD1. The CDR3 covers 17 residues. Trimming at V came to 6 bases and at J to 6 bases, leaving 19 bases not matched to a gene. CDR1 is ENHRY and CDR2 is SYGVKD in the germline V gene. CDR3 DNA sequence: TGTGCCATCAGCTCGGGAGCAGGGGGCCGCAAAGGAGGCGAGCAGTACTTC. The encoded protein is CAISSGAGGRKGGEQYF.

This clone appeared a single time. The gene calls are TRBV6-1 and TRBJ1-4, with D hard to call. V was cut by 4 bases and J by 6 bases, with 12 bases left in between. Germline V gene data show CDR1 as MNHNS and CDR2 as SASEGT. The CDR3 loop spans 14 amino acids. The CDR3 DNA sequence: TGTGCCAGCAGTGCGATGGACTTATATGAAAAACTGTTTTTT. The encoded protein is CASSAMDLYEKLFF.

Regarding this clone: The sample contains more than one DNA sequence encoding this CDR3. The CDR3 protein is CASSQGYRGSNTEAFF. CDR3 bases: TGTGCCAGCAGCCAGGGATACAGGGGCTCGAACACTGAAGCTTTCTTT. V gene TRBV4-2 combines with J gene TRBJ1-1; 7 nucleotides agree with TRBD1. The germline V gene encodes CDR1 LGHNA and CDR2 YNFKEQ. This CDR3 spans 16 amino acids. V shed 3 bases and J 1 base; nucleotides not matched to a gene: 8.

The chain carries TRBV5-1 and TRBJ2-1; 9 bases line up with TRBD1. The germline gives CDR1 SGHRS, CDR2 YFSETQ. The CDR3 runs 15 residues. V lost 4 bases and J lost 2; bases outside the gene matches: 4. The CDR3 loop is CASSPGTGPYNEQFF. The CDR3 nucleotides are TGCGCCAGCAGCCCCGGGACAGGGCCCTACAATGAGCAGTTCTTC.

The chain links TRBV7-8 to TRBJ2-7, with TRBD2 matching 10 bases. Trimming cost V 3 bases and J 2 bases; bases outside gene matches: 4. The CDR3 runs 15 residues. Germline V gene sequence: CDR1 SGHVS, CDR2 FQNEAQ. CDR3 coding DNA: TGTGCCAGCAGCTTCACAGCGGGAGGGACCTACGAGCAGTACTTC. This sequence encodes CASSFTAGGTYEQYF.

J is TRBJ2-1 and V is TRBV9; no firm D call. The CDR3 has 13 residues. Looked up from germline, CDR1 is SGDLS and CDR2 is YYNGEE. The V gene lost 2 bases and the J gene lost 2 bases, with 5 bases spanning the gap. The DNA for the CDR3 is TGTGCCAGCAGCGTCGGAGCCTACAATGAGCAGTTCTTC. Protein product: CASSVGAYNEQFF.

This clone was counted between two and nine times. J is TRBJ2-2 and V is TRBV18, with D perhaps TRBD2 (5 bases). Trimming stripped 3 bases from V and 5 bases from J, with 10 bases between. The CDR3 contains 14 residues. The germline V gene has CDR1 KGHSH and CDR2 LQKENI. CDR3 region: CASSPNGETGELFF. CDR3 sequence (DNA): TGTGCCAGCTCACCCAACGGGGAAACCGGGGAGCTGTTTTTT.

This CDR3 is CASSLTVAETQYF. CDR3 DNA sequence: TGCGCCAGCAGCTTGACAGTCGCGGAGACCCAGTACTTC. The gene calls are TRBV5-1 and TRBJ2-5; no firm D call. The V and J ends lost 1 base and 5 bases respectively, with 9 bases between them. Germline assignment: CDR1 SGHRS and CDR2 YFSETQ. This CDR3 has 13 amino acids.

CDR3 protein: CATSLDRVGGYTF. The CDR3 coding sequence is TGTGCCACCAGCCTGGACAGGGTTGGCGGCTACACCTTC. The chain carries TRBV15 and TRBJ1-2, with TRBD1 identical over 8 bases. Germline V gene data show CDR1 as LNHNV and CDR2 as YYDKDF (reference sequence). The CDR3 consists of 13 residues. V lost 5 bases to trimming and J lost 8 bases; unmatched junction nucleotides: 7.

The genes are TRBV18 and TRBJ2-5, with 13 positions matching TRBD2. The CDR3 sequence is 15 residues long. The germline V gene encodes CDR1 KGHSH and CDR2 LQKENI. Trimming at V came to 3 bases and at J to 5 bases, leaving 3 bases not matched to a gene. The CDR3 spells CASSPETSGRETQYF. CDR3 sequence (DNA): TGTGCCAGCTCACCGGAGACTAGCGGGAGGGAGACCCAGTACTTC.

This chain links TRBV10-3 with TRBJ1-3; no definite D call. The CDR3 is 14 residues long. CDR1 and CDR2 (germline): ENHRY, SYGVKD. Trimming left V 6 bases short and J 0 bases short, with 9 bases between. CDR3 coding DNA: TGTGCCATCAGCCTCGGGAACTCTGGAAACACCATATATTTT. It yields the protein CAISLGNSGNTIYF.

The chain combines TRBV28 with TRBJ2-7; 8 bases match TRBD2. Germline V gene lookup returns CDR1 MDHEN and CDR2 SYDVKM. The CDR3 runs 12 residues. Trimming removed 8 bases from V and 7 bases from J; junction bases left unmatched: 7. The CDR3 sequence: CASVTGREEQYF. CDR3 nucleotide sequence: TGTGCCAGCGTCACCGGGAGGGAGGAGCAGTACTTC. Combining the CDR3 with reference TRBV28 and TRBJ2-7 gives the whole variable domain DVKVTQSSRYLVKRTGEKVFLECVQDMDHENMFWYRQDPGLGLRLIYFSYDVKMKEKGDIPEGYSVSREKKERFSLILESASTNQTSMYLCASVTGREEQYFGPGTRLTVT.

The rearrangement links TRBV11-3 to TRBJ2-5, with a tentative D call TRBD2 (5 bases). Trimming cost V 4 bases and J 5 bases, with 11 bases left between them. CDR3 size: 13 residues. Germline V gene data show CDR1 as SGHNT and CDR2 as YENEEA. The CDR3 coding sequence is TGTGCCAGCAGCTCCGGGGTGTGGGAGACCCAGTACTTC. It is translated as CASSSGVWETQYF.